This T cell receptor (beta chain) emerged from a study of cytomegalovirus exposure and HLA in healthy donors. Germline CDR1 reads SNHLY; CDR2 reads FYNNEI. The CDR3 consists of 13 residues. Trimming took 6 bases from V and 4 from J; bases not matched to a gene: 4. Donors were drawn from the approximately 120-subject validation cohort, separate from the approximately 680-subject first cohort. As for this clone: Its target is not known.

The study, taken as a whole, reports: Reported performance of the classifier showed diagnosis of cytomegalovirus status with high specificity and sensitivity.

Sequenced by immunoSEQ multiplex PCR; TCRdb stores in-frame clones only, minus some. The sample consists of approximately 190,000 clones, 84% of them appearing once. The sequencing sample was made of PBMCs. The gene calls are TRBV2 and TRBJ1-1; 8 bases map to TRBD1. This clonotype was sampled from a woman in her 30s in good health and CMV-seropositive. The CDR3 DNA follows: TGTGCCAGCAGCCGGGGGACAGGCACTGAAGCTTTCTTT. It encodes CASSRGTGTEAFF.